The 30 T cell receptor beta chains listed next were all sequenced from one sample in a study of cytotoxic CD8 clonotypes in ibrutinib-treated CLL. Measured with immunoSEQ multiplex PCR; TCRdb has only the in-frame clones, and not every one. The top ten hold roughly 6.4% of the sample, which has about 200,000 clones, about three quarters seen once. Sequenced material: PBMCs, taken after 12 months of ibrutinib treatment. The origin of the receptors is a human donor with chronic lymphocytic leukemia.

The count of this clone is one. This chain joins TRBV5-4 and TRBJ2-1; 14 bases align to TRBD2. V was clipped by 8 bases and J by 8 bases; unmatched bases: 6. Germline loops: CDR1 SGHNT, CDR2 YYREEE (reference sequence). This CDR3 has 14 amino acids. CDR3 residues: CASTGTSGSYEQFF. The DNA of the CDR3 is TGTGCCAGTACCGGGACTAGCGGGAGCTATGAGCAGTTCTTC.

In its sample, this clone was seen once. The chain is built from TRBV18 and TRBJ1-3; D is unclear. This CDR3 comprises 14 residues. CDR1 KGHSH and CDR2 LQKENI come from the germline V gene. Trimming pared 0 bases from V and 3 bases from J, leaving 6 bases between. The CDR3 protein is CASSPPGYGNTIYF. The CDR3 region has the DNA TGTGCCAGCTCACCACCGGGGTATGGAAACACCATATATTTT.

V usage is TRBV7-3 and J usage is TRBJ1-2; a possible D gene is TRBD1 (6 bases). The V end lost 2 bases, the J end lost 5 bases, and 36 bases lay between the germline ends. CDR1 and CDR2 (germline): SGHTA, FQGTGA. The CDR3 sequence is 22 residues long. CDR3: CASSLRGRGSPPNTSPSYGYTF. CDR3 coding DNA: TGTGCCAGCAGCTTACGGGGCAGGGGCTCGCCTCCTAACACCTCACCCAGTTATGGCTACACCTTC. Using reference TRBV7-3 and TRBJ1-2 for the parts outside the CDR3, the full variable domain is GAGVSQTPSNKVTEKGKYVELRCDPISGHTALYWYRQSLGQGPEFLIYFQGTGAADDSGLPNDRFFAVRPEGSVSTLKIQRTERGDSAVYLCASSLRGRGSPPNTSPSYGYTFGSGTRLTVV.

This chain connects TRBV19 to TRBJ1-2; 9 bases match TRBD1. Germline lookup yields CDR1 LNHDA and CDR2 SQIVND (reference sequence). With V trimmed by 4 bases and J by 7 bases, 7 bases remained unmatched. The CDR3 is made up of 14 amino acids. The DNA of the CDR3 is TGTGCCAGTAGTACGGGACAGGGAGTAAGTGGCTACACCTTC. Translating it yields CASSTGQGVSGYTF. Supplemented by reference TRBV19 and TRBJ1-2, the full variable domain reads DGGITQSPKYLFRKEGQNVTLSCEQNLNHDAMYWYRQDPGQGLRLIYYSQIVNDFQKGDIAEGYSVSREKKESFPLTVTSAQKNPTAFYLCASSTGQGVSGYTFGSGTRLTVV.

V and J are TRBV30 and TRBJ1-6; D gene uncertain. Trimming cost V 1 base and J 10 bases, with 5 bases left between them. Germline V CDR1 and CDR2: GTSNPN, SVGIG (reference sequence). The CDR3 runs to 11 residues. The CDR3: CAWSAGSPLHF. In nucleotides, the CDR3 is TGTGCCTGGAGTGCCGGGTCACCCCTCCACTTT.

The chain joins TRBV6-1 to TRBJ1-3; possible D gene TRBD1, 6 bases. Germline V CDR1 and CDR2: MNHNS, SASEGT. The V end was cut by 5 bases, the J end by 14 bases, with 25 bases between. CDR3 length equals 15 residues. For the CDR3, the DNA is TGTGCCAGCAGTTCCCGGACAGAAGGTCGCTGGGGGTTATATTTT. Its protein is CASSSRTEGRWGLYF.

The chain couples TRBV19 to TRBJ2-6; the D gene could be TRBD1 or TRBD2 (5 bases each). The CDR3 spans 15 residues. CDR1 is LNHDA, CDR2 SQIVND, per germline (reference sequence). V shed 5 bases and J shed 5 bases, with 13 bases lying between them. CDR3 sequence (DNA): TGTGCCAGTAGTGCCTTACGGGGCCGGGCCAACGTCCTGACTTTC. Protein sequence: CASSALRGRANVLTF.

This clone was observed a handful of times. The chain uses TRBV30 and TRBJ1-6, with D possibly matching TRBD1 (5 bases). With 5 bases removed from V and 10 bases from J, the gap between germline ends came to 15 bases. The germline V gene encodes CDR1 GTSNPN and CDR2 SVGIG (reference sequence). The CDR3 has 13 residues. CDR3 sequence: CAWAVEGPSPLHF. DNA of the CDR3: TGTGCCTGGGCGGTCGAGGGGCCCTCACCCCTCCACTTT.

The V gene is TRBV30, the J gene TRBJ2-7; no firm D call. The CDR3 is 14 residues long. Germline V gene data show CDR1 as GTSNPN and CDR2 as SVGIG (reference sequence). V lost 4 bases and J lost 0, with 13 bases in between. DNA for the CDR3: TGTGCCTGGACAGGTCTAGTGAGCTCCTACGAGCAGTACTTC. This encodes CAWTGLVSSYEQYF.

This clone came up a few times. The CDR3 here is CASSTDAQGSYGYTF. The CDR3 bases are TGTGCCAGTAGTACCGACGCACAGGGGTCCTATGGCTACACCTTC. The chain recombines TRBV19 with TRBJ1-2; 7 bases align to TRBD1. The CDR3 length is 15 residues. Germline V gene sequence: CDR1 LNHDA, CDR2 SQIVND (reference sequence). The V segment lost 4 bases and the J segment 4 bases; nucleotides outside the gene matches: 9.

The chain couples TRBV6-6 to TRBJ1-5; D not certain. The germline V gene has CDR1 MNHNY and CDR2 SVGAGI (reference sequence). Trimming pared 7 bases from V and 3 bases from J, leaving 16 bases between. This CDR3 region has 15 residues. CDR3 nucleotides: TGTGCCAGCACCCGGGTCGACGGGTACAATCAGCCCCAGCATTTT. This encodes CASTRVDGYNQPQHF.

This rearrangement joins TRBV5-1 to TRBJ2-7; D uncertain. CDR3 length: 13 amino acids. Trimming took 4 bases from V and 2 from J, leaving 10 bases between them. Per the germline V gene, CDR1 is SGHRS and CDR2 is YFSETQ. The DNA for the CDR3 is TGCGCCAGCAGCCCGGATCCCACCTACGAGCAGTACTTC. This translates into CASSPDPTYEQYF. The whole variable domain, remainder taken from reference TRBV5-1 and TRBJ2-7, is KAGVTQTPRYLIKTRGQQVTLSCSPISGHRSVSWYQQTPGQGLQFLFEYFSETQRNKGNFPGRFSGRQFSNSRSEMNVSTLELGDSALYLCASSPDPTYEQYFGPGTRLTVT.

This clone was seen more than once but under ten times. The rearrangement links TRBV5-1 to TRBJ1-6; D might be TRBD1 (5 bases). CDR3 length: 16 residues. Germline CDR1 reads SGHRS; CDR2 reads YFSETQ. The V gene lost 3 bases and the J gene lost 0 bases, with 10 bases spanning the gap. The CDR3 sequence is CASSSGWNSYNSPLHF. The CDR3, as DNA: TGCGCCAGCAGCTCAGGGTGGAACTCCTATAATTCACCCCTCCACTTT. Full variable domain (rest looked up from reference TRBV5-1 and TRBJ1-6): KAGVTQTPRYLIKTRGQQVTLSCSPISGHRSVSWYQQTPGQGLQFLFEYFSETQRNKGNFPGRFSGRQFSNSRSEMNVSTLELGDSALYLCASSSGWNSYNSPLHFGNGTRLTVT.

This clone was found a few times. The chain employs TRBV12-5 and TRBJ1-1, with no clear D. The germline V gene has CDR1 LGHNT and CDR2 FRNRAP. The V gene lost 1 base and the J gene lost 7 bases, with 4 bases spanning the gap. The CDR3 runs to 11 residues. CDR3 protein: CASGLGVEAFF. As DNA, the CDR3 is TGTGCTAGTGGTTTGGGAGTTGAAGCTTTCTTT.

The rearrangement uses TRBV2 and TRBJ2-1; possibly TRBD2 for D (6 bases). The CDR3 covers 15 residues. Trimming left V 3 bases short and J 0 bases short, with 9 bases between. Germline V lookup: CDR1 SNHLY, CDR2 FYNNEI. CDR3 bases: TGTGCCAGCAGTGAGTGGGGGGACTCCTACAATGAGCAGTTCTTC. Translated, it gives CASSEWGDSYNEQFF.

The chain has TRBV10-3 and TRBJ1-2; 7 bases line up with TRBD1. The ends lost 11 bases at V and 3 bases at J; junction bases unmatched: 12. The CDR3 spans 14 residues. Germline CDR1 is ENHRY and CDR2 is SYGVKD. The CDR3 DNA sequence: TGTGCCGTGCGAAGGGCAGGGGGGTACTATGGCTACACCTTC. Its protein product is CAVRRAGGYYGYTF.

The rearrangement uses TRBV5-1 and TRBJ2-7; D may be TRBD1 (6 bases). V lost 2 bases, J lost 1 base, and 13 bases lay in between. This CDR3 comprises 15 residues. Germline V gives CDR1 SGHRS, CDR2 YFSETQ. CDR3 coding DNA: TGCGCCAGCAGCTTACGGACAGATCCATCCTACGAGCAGTACTTC. This sequence encodes CASSLRTDPSYEQYF. The full variable domain, in which reference TRBV5-1 and TRBJ2-7 provide the parts outside the CDR3, is KAGVTQTPRYLIKTRGQQVTLSCSPISGHRSVSWYQQTPGQGLQFLFEYFSETQRNKGNFPGRFSGRQFSNSRSEMNVSTLELGDSALYLCASSLRTDPSYEQYFGPGTRLTVT.

The rearrangement uses TRBV5-1 and TRBJ1-3; D unclear. The V gene's germline CDR1 is SGHRS and CDR2 YFSETQ. V was trimmed by 4 bases and J by 0 bases, leaving 5 bases between them. This CDR3 is built from 13 residues. CDR3 sequence (DNA): TGCGCCAGCAGCCGCAGCTCTGGAAACACCATATATTTT. Protein product: CASSRSSGNTIYF.

This chain joins TRBV6-5 and TRBJ1-1, with D possibly matching TRBD1 (5 bases). Looked up from germline, CDR1 is MNHEY and CDR2 is SVGAGI. V lost 6 bases and J 1 base, leaving 15 bases between the germline ends. This CDR3 has 15 residues. The CDR3 nucleotides are TGTGCCAGCAGGCCCCCCAGGGCCTCGAACACTGAAGCTTTCTTT. Translating gives CASRPPRASNTEAFF.

The rearrangement uses TRBV5-1 and TRBJ1-1; 10 bases match TRBD1. The V and J ends lost 1 base and 0 bases, in that order; junction bases with no gene match: 9. This CDR3 is built from 18 residues. The germline V gene has CDR1 SGHRS and CDR2 YFSETQ. In DNA form, the CDR3 reads TGCGCCAGCAGCTTGAGAAGAGGGACAGGGGCCCTGAACACTGAAGCTTTCTTT. Protein: CASSLRRGTGALNTEAFF.

The CDR3 loop is CASSHGTSGVRSYNEQFF. CDR3 in DNA: TGTGCCAGCAGCCACGGGACTAGCGGGGTCCGCTCCTACAATGAGCAGTTCTTC. This sequence joins TRBV4-2 and TRBJ2-1; 13 bases map to TRBD2. CDR3 length: 18 amino acids. Germline values: CDR1 LGHNA, CDR2 YNFKEQ. Germline trimming cut 3 bases from V and 0 bases from J; bases unmatched to any gene: 5.

This chain uses TRBV19 with TRBJ2-2, with D tentatively TRBD2 (5 bases). Germline loops: CDR1 LNHDA, CDR2 SQIVND (reference sequence). The V end was cut by 3 bases, the J end by 0 bases, with 14 bases between. The CDR3 is 17 amino acids. DNA for the CDR3: TGTGCCAGTAGTATTGAGAGCGGACGGTCGAACACCGGGGAGCTGTTTTTT. Its protein product is CASSIESGRSNTGELFF.

The V and J genes are TRBV6-6 and TRBJ2-1; weak D call: TRBD2 (6 bases). This CDR3 spans 15 amino acids. Per the germline V gene, CDR1 is MNHNY and CDR2 is SVGAGI (reference sequence). V was clipped by 5 bases and J by 7 bases, with 18 bases between them. The DNA of the CDR3 is TGTGCCAGCAGTCCGCTGAAGAATGGGAGGAATGAGCAGTTCTTC. This translates into CASSPLKNGRNEQFF.

This chain joins TRBV7-2 and TRBJ1-3, with 8 bases lining up with TRBD1. Germline V gives CDR1 SGHTA, CDR2 FQGNSA. This CDR3 is built from 15 residues. Trimming at V came to 4 bases and at J to 6 bases, leaving 8 bases not matched to a gene. The CDR3 DNA reads TGTGCCAGCAGCTCCCTCCCGGACAGGGTAAACACCATATATTTT. This gives the protein CASSSLPDRVNTIYF.

The chain employs TRBV6-1 and TRBJ1-1, with D possibly TRBD1 on 6 matching bases. Trimming removed 6 bases at V and 1 base at J, with 12 bases between. The CDR3 spans 14 residues. The germline gives CDR1 MNHNS, CDR2 SASEGT. The DNA of the CDR3 is TGTGCCAGCAGCGACAGGTCCTCGAACACTGAAGCTTTCTTT. It is translated as CASSDRSSNTEAFF.

The chain couples TRBV30 to TRBJ1-1; D gene ambiguous. Trimming left V 4 bases short and J 1 base short, with 19 bases between. CDR1 is GTSNPN and CDR2 is SVGIG in the germline V gene (reference sequence). CDR3 size: 16 residues. CDR3 loop: CAWTSRRDLRNTEAFF. The CDR3 bases are TGTGCCTGGACATCAAGGAGAGACCTTCGGAACACTGAAGCTTTCTTT.

V usage is TRBV11-2 and J usage is TRBJ2-3, with a possible D match to TRBD2 (6 bases). Trimming left V 5 bases short and J 4 bases short, with 19 bases between. The CDR3 is made up of 16 amino acids. The germline V gene has CDR1 SGHAT and CDR2 FQNNGV. The CDR3 DNA follows: TGTGCCAGCAGCCCTCGGGGGTCGGGCCCAGCAGATACGCAGTATTTT. Translated: CASSPRGSGPADTQYF.

The sample holds one count of this clone. This chain uses TRBV30 with TRBJ1-2; no definite D call. The V gene's germline CDR1 is GTSNPN and CDR2 SVGIG (reference sequence). The CDR3 runs to 12 residues. Trimming cost V 2 bases and J 4 bases, with 8 bases left between them. The CDR3 protein is CAWSSGSYGYTF. The CDR3 DNA sequence: TGTGCCTGGAGTTCCGGAAGCTATGGCTACACCTTC.

The chain is built from TRBV5-6 and TRBJ2-1, with a possible D match to TRBD1 (6 bases). Trimming pared 4 bases from V and 9 bases from J, leaving 11 bases between. This CDR3 region has 12 residues. Germline CDR1 reads SGHDT; CDR2 reads YYEEEE. The CDR3 protein is CASSPQGPEQFF. In DNA form, the CDR3 reads TGTGCCAGCAGCCCACAGGGTCCTGAGCAGTTCTTC.

The J gene is TRBJ2-1, the V gene TRBV5-1; TRBD2 aligns across 7 bases. After removal of 0 bases from V and 11 bases from J, the junction contained 8 bases not matched to a gene. Germline loops: CDR1 SGHRS, CDR2 YFSETQ. This CDR3 region has 14 residues. DNA of the CDR3: TGCGCCAGCAGCTTGGTCGCCGGGGGAGGGAAGCAGTTCTTC. This sequence encodes CASSLVAGGGKQFF.